Detailed here is one T cell receptor beta chain. This specimen comes from a study of T cell changes during pregnancy in multiple sclerosis. Profiling relied on immunoSEQ multiplex PCR, and the TCRdb table lists in-frame clones only, not all of them. The sample lists about 39,000 clones; approximately 90% were seen once. V dropped 4 bases and J dropped 3 bases, with 10 bases sitting between them. The CDR3 consists of 14 residues. The V gene's germline CDR1 is LGHNA and CDR2 YSLEER. The rearrangement uses TRBV4-3 and TRBJ1-5; D is possibly TRBD1 (6 bases). The source material was CD4+ T cells from peripheral blood mononuclear cells, sampled in the first trimester of pregnancy. This TCR came from a female donor in good health, enrolled as a control in a pregnancy study. CDR3 protein: CASSPGVDNQPQHF. CDR3 coding DNA: TGCGCCAGCAGCCCAGGGGTAGACAATCAGCCCCAGCATTTT.